This T cell receptor (beta chain) came from a study of T cells in Graves' hyperthyroidism and ophthalmopathy (dated 2019 in TCRdb). For the study in its entirety: Peripheral blood was collected at initial diagnosis, before any treatment. A discovery cohort of about 95 patients, about 44 with Graves' ophthalmopathy and fewer than 65 with stable Graves' hyperthyroidism, was used to find distinguishing TCR V-J signatures. Prospective prediction of ophthalmopathy was tested in an independent validation cohort of fewer than 20 hyperthyroidism patients and 17 patients who later progressed to ophthalmopathy. For training and testing, the 100 or so patients in the discovery cohort were randomly divided in a 7:3 ratio. Thyroid tissue and blood T-cell repertoires from roughly 6 Graves' hyperthyroidism patients were also compared in the study. Once sampling was done, hyperthyroidism patients were given methimazole at a starting dose of 30 mg daily, whereas ophthalmopathy patients were given high-dose intravenous methylprednisolone. The paper describes TCR Vbeta CDR3 sequencing of 135 peripheral blood samples, made up of 43 ophthalmopathy patients, around 78 hyperthyroidism patients and 17 progressor patients. The research as a whole found: Most expanded thyroid clonotypes (frequency above 0.001) were also detected in blood, suggesting blood repertoires may reflect thyroid immune responses. In validation, the model predicted progression to ophthalmopathy with approximately 70% sensitivity and roughly 72% specificity, a median of approximately 6.7 months before onset. Sample size was not statistically predetermined, and investigators were not blinded to group allocation. A model built on a 13 V-J signature distinguished ophthalmopathy from stable hyperthyroidism, reaching roughly 88% sensitivity and under 84% specificity in cross-validation and 80%/75% in testing.

Stable Graves' hyperthyroidism was defined as no progression to ophthalmopathy during 18 months of follow-up. Hyperthyroidism patients were aged 18 to 65 years and newly diagnosed, with disease duration of less than 2 months. The study excluded patients with uncontrolled infections, other autoimmune diseases, pregnancy or lactation. Diagnoses relied on clinical symptoms, serum thyroxine and TRAb, thyroid ultrasound and orbital computed tomography. PBMCs were isolated from about 9.2 ml of fresh peripheral blood by Ficoll-Paque density gradient centrifugation. Total RNA was extracted using Trizol reagent, and RNA quality was assessed on an Agilent 2100 Bioanalyzer. Amplification of TCR beta CDR3 regions was carried out from RNA transcripts. A first-round RT-PCR of the TCR CDR3 used the HTBI primer set with the Qiagen OneStep RT-PCR kit. The libraries were constructed in a second round of multiplex PCR and then size-selected and purified. Sequencing of the libraries was done on an Illumina HiSeq2000 using paired-end 100 bp reads. The paper's data handling went like this. SOAPnuke was used to process the raw data, removing reads that contained adapters or uncalled bases, had a mean Phred below 15, or lacked an exact match to the constant primer or identifier. High-quality paired reads were merged with COPE v1.2.5, and unique nucleotide sequences were defined as clonotypes. Clonotypes were aligned to IMGT TRBV, TRBD and TRBJ reference segments using MiTCR v1.1. Analysis was restricted to V-J combinations with a frequency above 0.0001, which covered about 99% of repertoires. A TCS score was defined as the ratio of F50 (clonal expansion) to E x V (chaos), with BLOSUM62-based TCRdist applied between CDR3 peptides within each V-J. Welch's t-statistics and random forest reduced approximately 520 V-J features to 10 to 15, which were used in a naive Bayes classifier (R e1071). The Morisita-Horn index was used to measure how similar the thyroid and blood repertoires were. The public reads were reanalyzed by TCRdb: fastp trimming at Q25, MiXCR alignment, in-frame beta chains only. All rows with the same CDR3 protein become a single entry with the most common DNA and genes. The V and J calls follow TCRdb's processing rather than the paper's. Recorded for this sample are roughly 710,000 distinct CDR3 sequences; over 35% of them occurred a single time. Around a third of the sample is in the top ten clones.

There are many counts of this clonotype. Its antigen is currently not known. No qualities accompany the bases; no much larger clone lies one base away. Trimming accounts for 4 bases at V and 3 bases at J, while the number of junction bases matched to no gene is 8. The germline V gene sets CDR1 to SGHTA and CDR2 to FQGTGA. From the cysteine through the phenylalanine, the CDR3 covers 15 amino acids. Only the CDR3 DNA is retained, 45 bases long and in frame from the first base. The sequenced sample was blood. Recombination joined TRBV7-3 with TRBJ1-2; 7 junctional bases match TRBD1. The receptor's source is a woman in her forties with Graves' hyperthyroidism. The CDR3: CASSSGQPGDYGYTF. In nucleotides, the sequence is TGTGCCAGCAGCTCGGGACAGCCCGGGGACTATGGCTACACCTTC.